Presented here are 27 T cell receptor beta chains from one specimen sequenced in a study of STAT5B mutations in CD4+ large granular lymphocyte leukemia (dated by TCRdb to the early 2020s). Receptor libraries were prepared by the immunoSEQ multiplex PCR assay. The source is immuneACCESS, and TCRdb retained only in-frame sequences with V and J called. Part of the clones is not carried over; for the studies checked, unresolved V genes explain less than half of this, and the remainder is unexplained. This sample comprises 37,000 or so clones, less than 85% of them detected only once. The ten largest clonotypes hold 0.35% of the sample. Sequences were obtained from CD4+ T cells from blood buffy coats. The receptors shown here come from a human donor in good health.

This clone was counted a single time. The chain carries TRBV7-3 and TRBJ2-1; 8 bases are a match to TRBD2. The CDR3 is made up of 15 amino acids. With V trimmed by 2 bases and J by 9 bases, 9 bases remained unmatched. In germline, CDR1 is SGHTA, CDR2 FQGTGA. CDR3 DNA sequence: TGTGCCAGCAGCTTAGGTCGGGGGGGGCCGGGTGAGCAGTTCTTC. This codes for CASSLGRGGPGEQFF.

The gene calls are TRBV6-1 and TRBJ2-5; possible D gene TRBD1, 5 bases. V was clipped by 4 bases and J by 4 bases, with 13 bases between them. Germline-derived CDR1 and CDR2 are MNHNS and SASEGT. The CDR3 is 14 amino acids. The CDR3 loop is CASSGQLGAETQYF. In nucleotides, the CDR3 is TGTGCCAGCAGTGGACAGCTTGGGGCAGAGACCCAGTACTTC.

This chain joins TRBV11-2 and TRBJ1-2; a possible D gene is TRBD1 (5 bases). Trimming took off 6 bases at V and 3 bases at J, with 20 bases between the two ends. CDR3 length equals 16 residues. The germline V gene has CDR1 SGHAT and CDR2 FQNNGV. The CDR3 is CASRDIRDGGHYGYTF. The DNA of the CDR3 is TGTGCCAGCAGGGATATCCGGGACGGGGGACACTATGGCTACACCTTC.

The chain has TRBV6-1 and TRBJ2-3; D unresolved. Germline V gene sequence: CDR1 MNHNS, CDR2 SASEGT. Trimming removed 2 bases from V and 10 bases from J, with 10 bases in between. There are 12 residues in the CDR3. CDR3 nucleotides: TGTGCCAGCAGTGAACTCTGGTCCGCGCAGTATTTT. It encodes CASSELWSAQYF.

This chain uses TRBV10-3 with TRBJ2-1; TRBD2 might be the D (6 bases). Trimming stripped 7 bases from V and 5 bases from J, with 9 bases between. CDR3 length: 12 residues. Per germline, CDR1 ENHRY and CDR2 SYGVKD. The CDR3 region has the DNA TGTGCCATCACGGGACTTGACAATGAGCAGTTCTTC. This sequence encodes CAITGLDNEQFF.

This sequence joins TRBV2 and TRBJ2-3; 7 nucleotides agree with TRBD1. The V gene's germline CDR1 is SNHLY and CDR2 FYNNEI. This CDR3 is 14 amino acids long. V lost 7 bases, J lost 0 bases, and 4 bases stayed unmatched. CDR3 residues: CASMTGPSTDTQYF. The CDR3 bases are TGTGCCAGCATGACAGGGCCTAGCACAGATACGCAGTATTTT.

The gene calls are TRBV27 and TRBJ2-3; TRBD2 matches 11 bases. Germline trimming cut 7 bases from V and 6 bases from J; bases unmatched to any gene: 3. The CDR3 runs 13 residues. Per the germline V gene, CDR1 is MNHEY and CDR2 is SMNVEV (reference sequence). The chain's CDR3 is CASTLAGGDTQYF. The CDR3 DNA reads TGTGCCAGCACATTAGCGGGAGGGGATACGCAGTATTTT.

The CDR3 protein is CASSYTGDGYTF. The CDR3 DNA follows: TGTGCCAGCAGTTACACAGGGGATGGCTACACCTTC. The J gene is TRBJ1-2, the V gene TRBV6-5; 7 bases line up with TRBD1. V lost 2 bases to trimming and J lost 6 bases; unmatched junction nucleotides: 0. The CDR3 is 12 amino acids. Germline assignment: CDR1 MNHEY and CDR2 SVGAGI.

CDR3 amino acids: CASSENMNTEAFF. The CDR3 nucleotides are TGTGCCAGTAGTGAAAACATGAACACTGAAGCTTTCTTT. The J gene is TRBJ1-1, the V gene TRBV19, with D hard to call. The ends were cut back, 5 bases at V and 0 bases at J, with 7 bases in the middle. The CDR3 length is 13 residues. Germline lookup yields CDR1 LNHDA and CDR2 SQIVND (reference sequence).

This clone was counted a few times. The J gene is TRBJ1-1, the V gene TRBV9; maybe TRBD1 (5 bases). Trimming removed 0 bases at V and 4 bases at J, with 13 bases between. The CDR3 has 15 amino acids. CDR1 is SGDLS, CDR2 YYNGEE, per germline. This CDR3 is CASSVDSGIFTEAFF. The CDR3 bases are TGTGCCAGCAGCGTAGACTCAGGGATCTTCACTGAAGCTTTCTTT.

The chain uses TRBV28 and TRBJ2-5, with 10 positions matching TRBD1. The CDR3 spans 15 residues. V lost 3 bases, J lost 5 bases, and 6 bases stayed unmatched. Looked up from germline, CDR1 is MDHEN and CDR2 is SYDVKM. DNA of the CDR3: TGTGCCAGCAGTTTCGACAGGGGGCAGCCGGAGACCCAGTACTTC. Its protein product is CASSFDRGQPETQYF. The full variable domain, rest sourced from reference TRBV28 and TRBJ2-5, is DVKVTQSSRYLVKRTGEKVFLECVQDMDHENMFWYRQDPGLGLRLIYFSYDVKMKEKGDIPEGYSVSREKKERFSLILESASTNQTSMYLCASSFDRGQPETQYFGPGTRLLVL.

V is TRBV21-1 and J is TRBJ1-4; TRBD1 is taken as the D call from the table, unchecked against the DNA. TRBV21-1 is deemed a pseudogene. This CDR3 has 15 amino acids. CDR3 in DNA: TGTGCCAGCAGCAAAGGGACAGCAACTAATGAAAAACTGTTTTTT. Its translation is CASSKGTATNEKLFF.

V and J are TRBV9 and TRBJ1-2; D uncertain. The CDR3 consists of 14 residues. V lost 0 bases to trimming and J lost 6 bases, with 12 bases between them. In germline, CDR1 is SGDLS, CDR2 YYNGEE. The CDR3 reads CASSVVGTQDGYTF. The CDR3 nucleotides are TGTGCCAGCAGCGTAGTAGGCACCCAGGATGGCTACACCTTC.

This chain joins TRBV19 and TRBJ1-1; D perhaps matches TRBD1 (6 bases). CDR1 and CDR2 (germline): LNHDA, SQIVND (reference sequence). The CDR3 covers 17 residues. V dropped 3 bases and J dropped 3 bases, with 20 bases sitting between them. The CDR3 here is CASSILGVSGGHTEAFF. The CDR3 bases are TGTGCCAGTAGTATTCTCGGGGTGTCGGGGGGGCACACTGAAGCTTTCTTT.

The chain has TRBV18 and TRBJ2-1; 13 bases are a match to TRBD2. The CDR3 has 17 residues. In germline, CDR1 is KGHSH, CDR2 LQKENI. The junction had 7 bases not matched to a gene; V was cut back by 1 base and J by 7 bases. The CDR3 loop is CASSPRNPGLAGNEQFF. CDR3 sequence (DNA): TGTGCCAGCTCACCACGAAACCCGGGACTAGCGGGGAATGAGCAGTTCTTC.

This rearrangement joins TRBV11-2 to TRBJ2-3, with 8 positions matching TRBD1. The CDR3 sequence is 15 residues long. Germline V CDR1 and CDR2: SGHAT, FQNNGV. The V and J ends lost 5 bases and 3 bases, in that order; junction bases with no gene match: 7. The CDR3 DNA sequence: TGTGCCAGCAGCCAGGGGGCGCGTAGTACAGATACGCAGTATTTT. It translates to CASSQGARSTDTQYF.

This chain joins TRBV7-2 and TRBJ2-7; 15 bases agree with TRBD2. The CDR3 spans 18 residues. From germline, CDR1 is SGHTA and CDR2 FQGNSA. V lost 5 bases, J lost 4 bases, and 12 bases stayed unmatched. The CDR3 DNA reads as TGTGCCAGCAGCCCACAACCCGGACTAGCGGGAGGGGGGTACGAGCAGTACTTC. It translates to CASSPQPGLAGGGYEQYF.

The CDR3 region has the DNA TGTGCCAGCAGCGTAGATAATCTGGGTACGTTGACTGAAGCTTTCTTT. It encodes CASSVDNLGTLTEAFF. The rearrangement joins TRBV9 to TRBJ1-1; D unresolved. Trimming took 0 bases from V and 5 from J, leaving 17 bases between them. Germline lookup yields CDR1 SGDLS and CDR2 YYNGEE. The CDR3 contains 16 residues. The full variable domain, its missing parts supplied by reference TRBV9 and TRBJ1-1, is DSGVTQTPKHLITATGQRVTLRCSPRSGDLSVYWYQQSLDQGLQFLIQYYNGEERAKGNILERFSAQQFPDLHSELNLSSLELGDSALYFCASSVDNLGTLTEAFFGQGTRLTVV.

This clone came up a few times. V usage is TRBV10-1 and J usage is TRBJ2-5; tentatively, D is TRBD1 (5 bases). Germline assignment: CDR1 WNHNN and CDR2 SYGVQD (reference sequence). The CDR3 is 14 amino acids. V was cut by 6 bases and J by 1 base, with 12 bases left in between. CDR3 sequence (DNA): TGCGCCAGCAGCGCCAGGACACCCCAAGAGACCCAGTACTTC. Translating it yields CASSARTPQETQYF.

CDR3 amino acids: CASTTRLRPGYGYTF. In DNA, the CDR3 is TGTGCCAGCACCACAAGATTGCGGCCTGGCTATGGCTACACCTTC. The J gene is TRBJ1-2, the V gene TRBV5-8; no definite D call. Germline lookup yields CDR1 SGHTS and CDR2 YDEGEE. This CDR3 spans 15 amino acids. V gave up 6 bases and J gave up 4 bases, with 19 bases separating them.

The chain joins TRBV29-1 to TRBJ1-1; 7 bases map to TRBD1. The CDR3 length is 13 residues. Germline lookup yields CDR1 SQVTM and CDR2 ANQGSEA. V shed 7 bases and J 1 base; nucleotides not matched to a gene: 6. CDR3 in DNA: TGCAGCGCCCTCCGGACAGGGAACACTGAAGCTTTCTTT. It codes for CSALRTGNTEAFF.

The chain has TRBV7-2 and TRBJ1-1; D is possibly TRBD1 (5 bases). The V end was cut by 1 base, the J end by 3 bases, with 18 bases between. CDR1 and CDR2 from the germline V gene are SGHTA and FQGNSA. The CDR3 has 17 residues. This chain's CDR3 is CASSLGPGSGRDTEAFF. CDR3 nucleotide sequence: TGTGCCAGCAGCTTAGGCCCCGGCTCAGGGAGGGACACTGAAGCTTTCTTT.

For the CDR3, the DNA is TGTGCCAGCAGCTTGGCGGGGGGGCCCCCCCGCTTCGGGACCCAGTACTTC. Encoded protein: CASSLAGGPPRFGTQYF. The J gene is TRBJ2-5, the V gene TRBV7-2; 9 positions agree with TRBD2. The germline CDR1 and CDR2 sequences are SGHTA and FQGNSA. CDR3 length: 17 residues. J gave up 7 bases and V 3 bases, and 15 bases lay outside the gene matches.

This clone has only one observation. The chain links TRBV5-1 to TRBJ2-2, with TRBD2 identical over 10 bases. V lost 5 bases to trimming and J lost 7 bases; unmatched junction nucleotides: 8. The CDR3 is 15 residues long. The germline CDR1 and CDR2 sequences are SGHRS and YFSETQ. In nucleotides, the CDR3 is TGCGCCAGCAGACAAAGCGGGGGGGCCATCGGGGAGCTGTTTTTT. This encodes CASRQSGGAIGELFF.

This chain connects TRBV5-1 to TRBJ1-1, with a tentative D call TRBD1 (5 bases). Trimming removed 0 bases from V and 0 bases from J, with 12 bases in between. The CDR3 is 16 amino acids. The V gene's germline CDR1 is SGHRS and CDR2 YFSETQ. In nucleotides, the CDR3 is TGCGCCAGCAGCTTGGCTTTGACAGCTATGAACACTGAAGCTTTCTTT. The encoded protein is CASSLALTAMNTEAFF.

A few counts support this clone. The chain is built from TRBV4-1 and TRBJ1-2; D perhaps matches TRBD1 (5 bases). Germline lookup yields CDR1 MGHRA and CDR2 YSYEKL. The CDR3 is 16 amino acids. V was trimmed by 5 bases and J by 7 bases, leaving 23 bases between them. The CDR3: CASSSPNKGPAGGYTF. The CDR3 region has the DNA TGCGCCAGCAGCTCACCTAATAAGGGGCCAGCGGGTGGCTACACCTTC.

CDR3 sequence: CASSNLANSYNEQFF. The CDR3 coding sequence is TGTGCCAGTAGTAACCTAGCGAATTCCTACAATGAGCAGTTCTTC. The V gene is TRBV19, the J gene TRBJ2-1, with D perhaps TRBD2 (6 bases). Trimming removed 4 bases from V and 1 base from J, with 11 bases in between. Looked up from germline, CDR1 is LNHDA and CDR2 is SQIVND (reference sequence). CDR3 size: 15 residues. The variable domain in full, completed from reference TRBV19 and TRBJ2-1, reads DGGITQSPKYLFRKEGQNVTLSCEQNLNHDAMYWYRQDPGQGLRLIYYSQIVNDFQKGDIAEGYSVSREKKESFPLTVTSAQKNPTAFYLCASSNLANSYNEQFFGPGTRLTVL.